These T cell receptor beta chains were read from a single sample in a study of blood T cell repertoires in COVID-19. The data were produced by immunoSEQ multiplex PCR, yet TCRdb's version contains in-frame clones alone and is incomplete. The sample includes under 65,000 clones, 70% to 80% of them seen just once. Sequencing was performed on PBMCs or T cells enriched from blood (not recorded which). The receptors here all came from a woman in her 50s with acute COVID-19. Each CDR3 is given with its conserved first and last residue. D genes are given only for firm matches. Size tells how often a clone was seen (once, few, many) or the class of an expanded clone, and some rows leave it out.

d_call clone_size j_call v_call cdr3_aa cdr3_nt
NA few TRBJ1-3 TRBV19 CASSIGGGASGNTIYF TGTGCCAGTAGTATAGGTGGGGGCGCGTCTGGAAACACCATATATTTT
NA NA TRBJ2-7 TRBV10-3 CATGTQGSYEQYF TGTGCCACCGGGACACAGGGTAGCTACGAGCAGTACTTC
TRBD2 NA TRBJ2-2 TRBV18 CASSPERGYNTGELFF TGTGCCAGCTCACCAGAGCGGGGCTATAACACCGGGGAGCTGTTTTTT
NA NA TRBJ1-4 TRBV30 CAWEGGATNEKLFF TGTGCCTGGGAGGGGGGGGCAACTAATGAAAAACTGTTTTTT
NA NA TRBJ1-6 TRBV10-3 CAIKTGLNSPLHF TGTGCCATTAAGACAGGACTTAATTCACCCCTCCACTTT
TRBD1 NA TRBJ1-2 TRBV4-1 CASSQPGTGGGYTF TGCGCCAGCAGCCAACCCGGGACAGGGGGCGGCTACACCTTC
NA NA TRBJ1-3 TRBV6-5 CASSDRLSGNTIYF TGTGCCAGCAGCGACAGGCTTTCTGGAAACACCATATATTTT
NA NA TRBJ2-6 TRBV5-1 CASSLERGANVLTF TGCGCCAGCAGCTTGGAACGGGGGGCCAACGTCCTGACTTTC
TRBD1 NA TRBJ1-1 TRBV18 CASSPDRWGTEAFF TGTGCCAGCTCACCGGACAGGTGGGGGACTGAAGCTTTCTTT
NA NA TRBJ1-6 TRBV6-5 CASSYGLNSYNSPLHF TGTGCCAGCAGTTACGGGCTTAACTCCTATAATTCACCCCTCCACTTT
TRBD2 NA TRBJ2-1 TRBV28 CASSLGGGARNEQFF TGTGCCAGCAGTTTAGGCGGGGGGGCCAGAAATGAGCAGTTCTTC
NA NA TRBJ2-6 TRBV9 CASSVSMDTGANVLTF TGTGCCAGCAGCGTCTCGATGGACACTGGGGCCAACGTCCTGACTTTC
NA NA TRBJ2-7 TRBV12-5 CASGSGWDRSYEQYF TGTGCTAGTGGTTCAGGGTGGGATAGGTCCTACGAGCAGTACTTC
TRBD2 few TRBJ2-5 TRBV4-1 CASSPGGGAAETQYF TGCGCCAGCAGCCCCGGCGGGGGGGCGGCAGAGACCCAGTACTTC
TRBD1 NA TRBJ1-3 TRBV5-1 CASSQKTGTGGVSGNTIYF TGCGCCAGCAGCCAAAAAACCGGGACAGGGGGCGTCTCTGGAAACACCATATATTTT
TRBD2 NA TRBJ2-5 TRBV5-1 CASSQTSGGAQYF TGCGCCAGCAGCCAGACTAGCGGGGGGGCCCAGTACTTC